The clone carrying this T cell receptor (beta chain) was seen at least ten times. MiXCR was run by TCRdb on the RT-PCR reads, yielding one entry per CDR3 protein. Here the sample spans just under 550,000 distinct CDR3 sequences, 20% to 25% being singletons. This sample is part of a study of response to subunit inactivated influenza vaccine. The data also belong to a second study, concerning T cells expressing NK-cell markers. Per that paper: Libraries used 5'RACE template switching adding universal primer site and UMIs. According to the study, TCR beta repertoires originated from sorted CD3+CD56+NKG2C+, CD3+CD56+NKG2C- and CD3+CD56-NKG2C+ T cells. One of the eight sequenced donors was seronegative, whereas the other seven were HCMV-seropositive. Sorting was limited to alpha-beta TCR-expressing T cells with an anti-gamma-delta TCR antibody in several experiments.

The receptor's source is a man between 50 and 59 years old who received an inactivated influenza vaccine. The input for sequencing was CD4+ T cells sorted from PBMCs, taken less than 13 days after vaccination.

The DNA for the CDR3 is TGTGCCAGCAGCCCCCACAATGAGCAGTTCTTC. Translation gives CASSPHNEQFF. The rearrangement joins TRBV11-2 to TRBJ2-1; D is unresolved. V lost 5 bases and J lost 5, with 4 bases in between. There are 11 residues in the CDR3. Germline V lookup: CDR1 SGHAT, CDR2 FQNNGV.